These 22 T cell receptor beta chains came from one sample sequenced in a study of PD-1 blockade in mismatch repair-deficient tumors. Clones were read by immunoSEQ multiplex PCR, and TCRdb kept only the in-frame ones, dropping some. The data contain some 100,000 clones, about four fifths of them singletons. The material was peripheral blood, obtained about 33 weeks after starting pembrolizumab. The receptors stem from an adult with mismatch repair-deficient cancer.

The chain employs TRBV6-5 and TRBJ2-6; D not resolved. CDR1 is MNHEY, CDR2 SVGAGI, per germline. V was shortened by 4 bases and J by 0 bases, with 10 bases between the two germline ends. The CDR3 consists of 16 residues. The CDR3 is CASSSDGSSGANVLTF. CDR3 bases: TGTGCCAGCAGTTCAGACGGTTCCTCTGGGGCCAACGTCCTGACTTTC.

This clone was seen once. The V call is TRBV5-8, the J call TRBJ2-2, with D possibly TRBD2 on 6 matching bases. Germline values: CDR1 SGHTS, CDR2 YDEGEE. V lost 0 bases and J lost 6, with 12 bases in between. This CDR3 is 15 amino acids long. The CDR3 is CASSLEEGLSGELFF. The CDR3 DNA is TGTGCCAGCAGCTTGGAGGAGGGGCTCTCCGGGGAGCTGTTTTTT.

As concerns this clone: A read error may account for a junction end that differs from germline. The chain is built from TRBV4-1 and TRBJ2-2; the D gene is possibly TRBD2 (6 bases). The CDR3 spans 17 residues. Germline V gene lookup returns CDR1 MGHRA and CDR2 YSYEKL. This CDR3 reads CASSQDVGRTNTGELFF. The CDR3 nucleotides read TGCGCCAGCAGTCAAGATGTGGGGAGGACCAACACCGGGGAGCTGTTTTTT.

The chain uses TRBV7-9 and TRBJ1-5, with 8 bases that match TRBD1. CDR1 and CDR2 from the germline V gene are SEHNR and FQNEAQ (reference sequence). V was pared by 3 bases and J by 0 bases, with 1 base of the junction left unmatched. The CDR3 has 15 residues. The CDR3 DNA is TGTGCCAGCAGCTTGACAGGGGATAGCAATCAGCCCCAGCATTTT. This translates into CASSLTGDSNQPQHF. Based on the CDR3 plus reference TRBV7-9 and TRBJ1-5, the full variable domain is DTGVSQNPRHKITKRGQNVTFRCDPISEHNRLYWYRQTLGQGPEFLTYFQNEAQLEKSRLLSDRFSAERPKGSFSTLEIQRTEQGDSAMYLCASSLTGDSNQPQHFGDGTRLSIL.

The rearrangement joins TRBV10-3 to TRBJ2-2, with D tentatively TRBD2 (6 bases). Germline V gene lookup returns CDR1 ENHRY and CDR2 SYGVKD. V was cut by 6 bases and J by 8 bases, with 16 bases left in between. This CDR3 spans 14 amino acids. The CDR3 region is CAISELGSAGELFF. In DNA, the CDR3 is TGTGCCATCAGCGAGCTCGGGAGTGCTGGGGAGCTGTTTTTT.

This clone was observed a few times. The V gene is TRBV4-3, the J gene TRBJ2-5; 14 bases line up with TRBD2. CDR1 LGHNA and CDR2 YSLEER come from the germline V gene. The CDR3 covers 16 residues. V lost 3 bases and J lost 4; bases outside the gene matches: 4. For the CDR3, the DNA is TGCGCCAGCAGCCAGGGACTAGCGGGAGCTGGAGAGACCCAGTACTTC. This codes for CASSQGLAGAGETQYF.

The rearrangement uses TRBV19 and TRBJ1-1; possible D gene TRBD1, 6 bases. Germline-derived CDR1 and CDR2 are LNHDA and SQIVND (reference sequence). The CDR3 is 16 amino acids. Trimming stripped 3 bases from V and 0 bases from J, with 14 bases between. The CDR3, as DNA: TGTGCCAGTAGTATTGTGGGGGCTATGATGAACACTGAAGCTTTCTTT. It codes for CASSIVGAMMNTEAFF.

The chain has TRBV5-4 and TRBJ2-6; D is perhaps TRBD1 (6 bases). The CDR3 has 16 residues. CDR1 SGHNT and CDR2 YYREEE come from the germline V gene (reference sequence). V gave up 2 bases and J gave up 2 bases, with 11 bases separating them. The DNA of the CDR3 is TGTGCCAGCAGCTTAACAGGGATCGCTGGGGCCAACGTCCTGACTTTC. The encoded protein is CASSLTGIAGANVLTF.

The rearrangement uses TRBV10-1 and TRBJ2-1, with 9 nucleotides matching TRBD1. With V trimmed by 10 bases and J by 9 bases, 10 bases remained unmatched. CDR1 and CDR2 from the germline V gene are WNHNN and SYGVQD (reference sequence). CDR3 length: 13 residues. In nucleotides, the CDR3 is TGCGCCACTGGGACAGGGATGACGGGTGAGCAGTTCTTC. It yields the protein CATGTGMTGEQFF.

The rearrangement uses TRBV5-6 and TRBJ1-3; no firm D call. The germline V gene has CDR1 SGHDT and CDR2 YYEEEE. The length of the CDR3 is 13 residues. The ends were cut back, 1 base at V and 0 bases at J, with 2 bases in the middle. The CDR3 here is CASSLSSGNTIYF. As DNA, the CDR3 is TGTGCCAGCAGCTTGAGCTCTGGAAACACCATATATTTT.

V and J are TRBV7-9 and TRBJ1-2; D gene unclear. The V end was cut by 0 bases, the J end by 8 bases, with 10 bases between. The CDR3 totals 13 residues. Per germline, CDR1 SEHNR and CDR2 FQNEAQ (reference sequence). The CDR3: CASSLAAGRGYTF. The DNA of the CDR3 is TGTGCCAGCAGCTTAGCGGCGGGTAGAGGCTACACCTTC. Full variable domain (missing parts from reference TRBV7-9 and TRBJ1-2): DTGVSQNPRHKITKRGQNVTFRCDPISEHNRLYWYRQTLGQGPEFLTYFQNEAQLEKSRLLSDRFSAERPKGSFSTLEIQRTEQGDSAMYLCASSLAAGRGYTFGSGTRLTVV.

The V gene is TRBV7-8, the J gene TRBJ1-5; D gene unclear. CDR1 SGHVS and CDR2 FQNEAQ come from the germline V gene. This CDR3 comprises 16 residues. Trimming stripped 1 base from V and 0 bases from J, with 10 bases between. CDR3 region: CASSLEGQDSNQPQHF. DNA for the CDR3: TGTGCCAGCAGCTTAGAGGGCCAGGATAGCAATCAGCCCCAGCATTTT.

The V call is TRBV7-2, the J call TRBJ2-2, with D hard to call. The CDR3 consists of 12 residues. Trimming took 5 bases from V and 3 from J, leaving 4 bases between them. CDR1 is SGHTA and CDR2 is FQGNSA in the germline V gene. The chain's CDR3 is CASSQHTGELFF. The CDR3 DNA reads TGTGCCAGCAGCCAACACACCGGGGAGCTGTTTTTT.

The rearrangement joins TRBV11-2 to TRBJ2-2; the match to TRBD2 covers 10 bases. Germline V gene lookup returns CDR1 SGHAT and CDR2 FQNNGV. The CDR3 runs 15 residues. V was pared by 4 bases and J by 5 bases, with 4 bases of the junction left unmatched. This CDR3 is CASSSSGSGTGELFF. The CDR3, as DNA: TGTGCCAGCAGCTCTAGCGGGAGCGGGACCGGGGAGCTGTTTTTT.

This clone has a handful of counts. This sequence joins TRBV13 and TRBJ2-5; possibly TRBD2 for D (6 bases). There are 13 residues in the CDR3. The germline V gene has CDR1 PRHDT and CDR2 FYEKMQ (reference sequence). V shed 8 bases and J shed 2 bases, with 12 bases lying between them. In DNA form, the CDR3 reads TGTGCCAGCTCCGGGACTGATCAAGAGACCCAGTACTTC. The encoded protein is CASSGTDQETQYF. The complete variable domain, with remaining parts taken from reference TRBV13 and TRBJ2-5, reads AAGVIQSPRHLIKEKRETATLKCYPIPRHDTVYWYQQGPGQDPQFLISFYEKMQSDKGSIPDRFSAQQFSDYHSELNMSSLELGDSALYFCASSGTDQETQYFGPGTRLLVL.

The chain employs TRBV5-6 and TRBJ2-1, with 7 bases matching TRBD2. V shed 1 base and J 7 bases; nucleotides not matched to a gene: 5. Germline lookup yields CDR1 SGHDT and CDR2 YYEEEE. The CDR3 is 14 residues long. The CDR3 protein is CASSLPPGRNEQFF. Written as DNA, the CDR3 is TGTGCCAGCAGCTTGCCTCCCGGGAGGAATGAGCAGTTCTTC.

This clone was recorded once. V usage is TRBV11-3 and J usage is TRBJ1-3, with TRBD1 as a possible D gene (5 bases). Germline V gives CDR1 SGHNT, CDR2 YENEEA. Trimming shortened V by 6 bases and J by 4 bases, and 13 bases separated the two germline ends. This CDR3 region has 14 residues. CDR3 residues: CASSPGNLGNTIYF. CDR3 nucleotide sequence: TGTGCCAGCAGTCCAGGGAATCTGGGAAACACCATATATTTT.

This clone has only one observation. This chain uses TRBV2 with TRBJ2-1, with 11 nucleotides matching TRBD2. The CDR3 sequence is 15 residues long. From germline, CDR1 is SNHLY and CDR2 FYNNEI. Losses at the gene ends were 6 bases for V and 6 bases for J; bases not matched to a gene: 7. CDR3 loop: CASRATSGTPNEQFF. CDR3 DNA: TGTGCCAGCAGAGCGACTAGCGGGACCCCCAATGAGCAGTTCTTC.

The rearrangement uses TRBV27 and TRBJ2-3; D unresolved. CDR3 length: 14 residues. V shed 0 bases and J shed 5 bases, with 9 bases lying between them. In germline, CDR1 is MNHEY, CDR2 SMNVEV (reference sequence). The CDR3 reads CASSLSTRGDTQYF. The CDR3 bases are TGTGCCAGCAGTTTATCCACTCGAGGAGATACGCAGTATTTT.

The DNA for the CDR3 is TGTGCCAGCACCCGCCTAGACTCTGGGGCCAACGTCCTGACTTTC. Its translation is CASTRLDSGANVLTF. The chain is built from TRBV27 and TRBJ2-6, with no clear D. Germline lookup yields CDR1 MNHEY and CDR2 SMNVEV (reference sequence). Trimming cost V 7 bases and J 0 bases, with 10 bases left between them. The CDR3 consists of 15 residues.

V gene TRBV7-9 combines with J gene TRBJ2-5; no definite D call. The CDR3 is 11 amino acids. V lost 4 bases, J lost 3 bases, and 3 bases lay in between. CDR1 is SEHNR, CDR2 FQNEAQ, per germline (reference sequence). The CDR3 nucleotides read TGTGCCAGCAGCTCGGAAGAGACCCAGTACTTC. Protein sequence: CASSSEETQYF.

This chain joins TRBV6-5 and TRBJ2-5; D is unresolved. The germline CDR1 and CDR2 sequences are MNHEY and SVGAGI. The CDR3 runs 12 residues. Trimming removed 6 bases from V and 5 bases from J, with 10 bases in between. The CDR3 sequence is CASRGVVETQYF. CDR3 sequence (DNA): TGTGCCAGCAGAGGTGTTGTCGAGACCCAGTACTTC.